This T cell receptor beta chain appears in the sequencing data of a study of blood T cell repertoires in COVID-19. In the study overall: The study drew acute and convalescent COVID-19 samples from the United States, Italy and Spain. PBMCs, B-cell-depleted T cells, or T cells were the source of the cDNA or gDNA that made up the material.

The CDR3 loop spans 15 amino acids. The V segment lost 5 bases and the J segment 2 bases; nucleotides outside the gene matches: 8. Germline V gene sequence: CDR1 SEHNR, CDR2 FQNEAQ (reference sequence). This table comes from immunoSEQ multiplex PCR, and its TCRdb copy is limited to in-frame clones, with some not included. The sample consists of under 200,000 clones, about 88% of them appearing once. This study enrolled people aged about 18 to 100 from about 24 US geographic areas. Participant-given clinical history determined each cohort assignment. The TCR was taken from a woman under 30 who had recovered from COVID-19. The material sequenced was PBMCs or T cells enriched from blood (not recorded which). This chain connects TRBV7-9 to TRBJ2-5; 7 nucleotides line up with TRBD2. CDR3 protein: CASSANGLVQETQYF. Here the CDR3 DNA reads TGTGCCAGCAGCGCCAATGGACTAGTGCAAGAGACCCAGTACTTC. The full variable domain, in which reference TRBV7-9 and TRBJ2-5 provide the parts outside the CDR3, is DTGVSQNPRHKITKRGQNVTFRCDPISEHNRLYWYRQTLGQGPEFLTYFQNEAQLEKSRLLSDRFSAERPKGSFSTLEIQRTEQGDSAMYLCASSANGLVQETQYFGPGTRLLVL.